These 28 T cell receptor beta chains were sequenced from one sample in a study of identical twins. TCRdb redid the calling of the 5' RACE reads with MiXCR, one entry per CDR3 protein. The sample has some 730,000 distinct CDR3 sequences; 15% to 20% are singletons. This sample was also put to use in a study of T cells expressing NK-cell markers.

Sequenced material: PBMCs. The source is a woman aged 18 to 35 in good health.

This clonotype was found a few times. The chain carries TRBV7-9 and TRBJ1-1; 7 bases are a match to TRBD1. The germline V gene has CDR1 SEHNR and CDR2 FQNEAQ (reference sequence). There are 15 residues in the CDR3. With V trimmed by 5 bases and J by 1 base, 7 bases remained unmatched. CDR3 nucleotide sequence: TGTGCCAGCAGCAGACTCGACAGGGAGAACACTGAAGCTTTCTTT. Protein: CASSRLDRENTEAFF.

This clonotype was picked up many times. V is TRBV12-3 or TRBV12-4 and J is TRBJ2-1; weak D call: TRBD2 (5 bases). Trimming shortened V by 2 bases and J by 7 bases, and 6 bases separated the two germline ends. The CDR3 sequence is 12 residues long. The CDR3 here is CASSLRENEQFF. CDR3 bases: TGTGCCAGCAGTTTACGGGAAAATGAGCAGTTCTTC.

In its sample, this clonotype was seen a few times. The rearrangement uses TRBV18 and TRBJ1-2; 8 nucleotides match TRBD1. The germline gives CDR1 KGHSH, CDR2 LQKENI. This CDR3 is built from 15 residues. V lost 3 bases to trimming and J lost 4 bases; unmatched junction nucleotides: 7. The CDR3 DNA is TGTGCCAGCTCACCGACAGGGGTTGATGGCTATGGCTACACCTTC. Protein sequence: CASSPTGVDGYGYTF.

This rearrangement joins TRBV5-1 to TRBJ2-1, with TRBD2 matching over 8 bases. This CDR3 comprises 16 residues. Germline lookup yields CDR1 SGHRS and CDR2 YFSETQ. V gave up 0 bases and J gave up 5 bases; unmatched junction bases: 7. The CDR3 bases are TGCGCCAGCAGCTTGGGCTCCGGGGGGGCCCACAATGAGCAGTTCTTC. It specifies CASSLGSGGAHNEQFF.

The rearrangement joins TRBV10-1 to TRBJ1-1, with D unresolved. Germline CDR1 is WNHNN and CDR2 is SYGVQD (reference sequence). The CDR3 length is 14 residues. The V and J ends lost 6 bases and 2 bases respectively, with 13 bases between them. Written as DNA, the CDR3 is TGCGCCAGCAGCCCCGGCGGGCCTAACACTGAAGCTTTCTTT. It encodes CASSPGGPNTEAFF.

This clonotype showed up just a few times. The chain is built from TRBV10-2 and TRBJ2-7; no firm D call. Germline CDR1 reads WSHSY; CDR2 reads SAAADI. This CDR3 spans 11 amino acids. Trimming pared 3 bases from V and 3 bases from J, leaving 3 bases between. The chain's CDR3 is CASSDDYEQYF. The CDR3 DNA follows: TGCGCCAGCAGTGACGACTACGAGCAGTACTTC.

The V and J genes are TRBV7-9 and TRBJ2-1, with 9 bases that match TRBD2. Per germline, CDR1 SEHNR and CDR2 FQNEAQ (reference sequence). The CDR3 covers 12 residues. The junction had 7 bases not matched to a gene; V was cut back by 5 bases and J by 14 bases. The CDR3 coding sequence is TGTGCCAGCAGCATTTCTAGCGGGGAGGAGTTCTTC. It encodes CASSISSGEEFF.

The V call is TRBV6-2 or TRBV6-3, the J call TRBJ2-1, with 12 positions matching TRBD2. The V segment lost 0 bases and the J segment 0 bases; nucleotides outside the gene matches: 9. Germline-derived CDR1 and CDR2 are MNHEY and SVGEGT. This CDR3 spans 20 amino acids. The CDR3 loop reads CASSYSTSGGPSRSYNEQFF. For the CDR3, the DNA is TGTGCCAGCAGTTACTCGACTAGCGGGGGCCCCTCCCGCTCCTACAATGAGCAGTTCTTC.

The CDR3 is CASSLGAAGGPKTYNEQFF. The CDR3 DNA follows: TGCGCCAGCAGCTTGGGTGCAGCGGGGGGGCCTAAGACCTACAATGAGCAGTTCTTC. The genes are TRBV5-1 and TRBJ2-1; TRBD2 matches at 10 bases. The germline V gene has CDR1 SGHRS and CDR2 YFSETQ. The CDR3 extends over 19 amino acids. V shed 0 bases, J shed 2 bases, and the junction held 11 bases outside the gene matches.

The V gene is TRBV20-1, the J gene TRBJ2-7, with a possible D match to TRBD2 (6 bases). V was cut by 1 base and J by 6 bases, with 19 bases left in between. Germline V gene lookup returns CDR1 DFQATT and CDR2 SNEGSKA (reference sequence). The CDR3 is 15 amino acids. The CDR3 nucleotides read TGCAGTGCTAGAGGTGGAGGGAGAGCACGAGGCGAGCAGTACTTC. Translating gives CSARGGGRARGEQYF.

CDR3 loop: CASSAGLAGVQETQYF. In DNA, the CDR3 is TGTGCCAGCAGCGCGGGACTAGCGGGAGTCCAAGAGACCCAGTACTTC. The chain combines TRBV9 with TRBJ2-5, with 14 bases lining up with TRBD2. The CDR3 sequence is 16 residues long. The germline CDR1 and CDR2 sequences are SGDLS and YYNGEE. The V segment lost 3 bases and the J segment 1 base; nucleotides outside the gene matches: 2.

This clonotype turned up a few times. The chain carries TRBV6-6 and TRBJ1-6; no firm D call. The length of the CDR3 is 13 residues. Trimming removed 8 bases at V and 0 bases at J, with 5 bases between. Germline V gene lookup returns CDR1 MNHNY and CDR2 SVGAGI (reference sequence). In nucleotides, the CDR3 is TGTGCCAGCCTGACCTCCTATAATTCACCCCTCCACTTT. Its protein product is CASLTSYNSPLHF.

The chain is built from TRBV5-1 and TRBJ2-7, with 7 bases matching TRBD2. This CDR3 has 13 amino acids. Trimming at V came to 4 bases and at J to 4 bases, leaving 5 bases not matched to a gene. Looked up from germline, CDR1 is SGHRS and CDR2 is YFSETQ. This CDR3 is CASSGGGLYEQYF. DNA for the CDR3: TGCGCCAGCAGCGGGGGGGGATTATACGAGCAGTACTTC.

This clonotype was counted between two and nine times. At one boundary the junction diverges from the germline segment, which might be a read error. This sequence joins TRBV3-1 and TRBJ2-5; no definite D call. This CDR3 is 10 amino acids long. Germline lookup yields CDR1 LGHDT and CDR2 YNNKEL (reference sequence). The CDR3 sequence is CASSPDQTFF. The CDR3 nucleotides read TGTGCCAGCAGCCCAGACCAGACCTTCTTC.

This clonotype was seen a handful of times. The rearrangement joins TRBV18 to TRBJ2-2; D is undetermined. Germline loops: CDR1 KGHSH, CDR2 LQKENI. V was clipped by 3 bases and J by 1 base, with 9 bases between them. The CDR3 consists of 15 residues. The CDR3 sequence is CASSPTMVNTGELFF. The CDR3 DNA reads as TGTGCCAGCTCACCCACGATGGTGAACACCGGGGAGCTGTTTTTT.

This clonotype was observed a handful of times. The rearrangement joins TRBV6-6 to TRBJ2-5; D unclear. CDR1 and CDR2 (germline): MNHNY, SVGAGI (reference sequence). V lost 6 bases and J lost 1, with 6 bases in between. The CDR3 is 12 amino acids. The CDR3 nucleotides are TGTGCCAGCAGGCCAGTCCAAGAGACCCAGTACTTC. This gives the protein CASRPVQETQYF.

This chain connects TRBV11-2 to TRBJ2-1; TRBD2 matches 11 bases. With V trimmed by 5 bases and J by 8 bases, 8 bases remained unmatched. Germline values: CDR1 SGHAT, CDR2 FQNNGV. The CDR3 is made up of 15 amino acids. For the CDR3, the DNA is TGTGCCAGCAGCCCACTAGCGGGGGCGGGGGATGAGCAGTTCTTC. This sequence encodes CASSPLAGAGDEQFF. Supplemented by reference TRBV11-2 and TRBJ2-1, the full variable domain reads EAGVAQSPRYKIIEKRQSVAFWCNPISGHATLYWYQQILGQGPKLLIQFQNNGVVDDSQLPKDRFSAERLKGVDSTLKIQPAKLEDSAVYLCASSPLAGAGDEQFFGPGTRLTVL.

V and J are TRBV20-1 and TRBJ2-7; 11 bases line up with TRBD2. The CDR3 spans 14 residues. Unmatched junction bases numbered 7, after V lost 4 bases and J lost 5 bases. CDR1 and CDR2 from the germline V gene are DFQATT and SNEGSKA (reference sequence). For the CDR3, the DNA is TGCAGTGCTACCGCTAGCGGGAGGAAGGACGAGCAGTACTTC. The encoded protein is CSATASGRKDEQYF.

This clonotype was detected a few times. The J gene is TRBJ2-1, the V gene TRBV7-2; 9 nucleotides align to TRBD2. CDR1 SGHTA and CDR2 FQGNSA come from the germline V gene. V lost 5 bases, J lost 4 bases, and 6 bases stayed unmatched. CDR3 length: 15 amino acids. CDR3 nucleotides: TGTGCCAGCAGCCCCGGGACTAGCTGGTACAATGAGCAGTTCTTC. This gives the protein CASSPGTSWYNEQFF.

The genes are TRBV10-3 and TRBJ2-3, with TRBD2 matching 11 bases. J was trimmed by 5 bases and V by 0 bases; bases with no gene match: 7. Germline V lookup: CDR1 ENHRY, CDR2 SYGVKD. The CDR3 is 17 amino acids. The CDR3 loop reads CAISESKTSGIGDTQYF. For the CDR3, the DNA is TGTGCCATCAGTGAGTCCAAGACTAGCGGGATAGGAGATACGCAGTATTTT.

The chain combines TRBV12-3 or TRBV12-4 with TRBJ1-5; 10 bases are a match to TRBD1. There are 17 residues in the CDR3. The junction had 5 bases not matched to a gene; V was cut back by 3 bases and J by 0 bases. DNA for the CDR3: TGTGCCAGCAGTTTCGGGACAGGGGTATATAGCAATCAGCCCCAGCATTTT. Translated, it gives CASSFGTGVYSNQPQHF.

The count of this clonotype is one. The chain carries TRBV12-3 or TRBV12-4 and TRBJ2-6; D remains unclear. V lost 3 bases, J lost 0 bases, and 12 bases lay in between. CDR3 length: 17 amino acids. The CDR3 spells CASSLYGQNSGANVLTF. The CDR3 DNA follows: TGTGCCAGCAGTTTGTACGGCCAAAACTCTGGGGCCAACGTCCTGACTTTC.

The chain uses TRBV10-3 and TRBJ1-2; 9 bases line up with TRBD1. Germline-derived CDR1 and CDR2 are ENHRY and SYGVKD. Losses at the gene ends were 4 bases for V and 7 bases for J; bases not matched to a gene: 10. CDR3 length: 15 residues. The CDR3 reads CAISAGTGPVFGYTF. Here the CDR3 DNA reads TGTGCCATCAGTGCCGGGACAGGGCCTGTCTTTGGCTACACCTTC.

This clonotype was seen only a few times. This chain connects TRBV12-3 or TRBV12-4 to TRBJ1-1; no reliable D call. There are 13 residues in the CDR3. V dropped 6 bases and J dropped 0 bases, with 8 bases sitting between them. Here the CDR3 reads CASRLRVNTEAFF. The CDR3 DNA is TGTGCCAGCAGGTTACGGGTGAACACTGAAGCTTTCTTT.

The table lists this clonotype with many counts. The CDR3 reads CASQTLTGVGIQYF. CDR3 bases: TGCGCCTCCCAAACATTGACAGGGGTTGGCATTCAGTACTTC. V is TRBV5-1 and J is TRBJ2-4; 8 positions match TRBD1. Looked up from germline, CDR1 is SGHRS and CDR2 is YFSETQ. The CDR3 contains 14 residues. The V and J ends lost 10 bases and 9 bases, in that order; junction bases with no gene match: 15.

A remark on this clonotype: This may be a read error, as it is one base from a much larger clone. It is likely a read error, because the conserved phenylalanine at the end of the CDR3 is missing. The chain uses TRBV20-1 and TRBJ2-1, with 12 bases matching TRBD2. Trimming at V came to 6 bases and at J to 9 bases, leaving 9 bases not matched to a gene. The germline V gene has CDR1 DFQATT and CDR2 SNEGSKA (reference sequence). CDR3 length: 14 residues. CDR3 sequence (DNA): TGCAGTGCCATGACTAGCGGGGGTTGGGGTGAGCAGTTCCTC. This gives the protein CSAMTSGGWGEQFL.

The gene calls are TRBV7-2 and TRBJ2-5; possible D gene TRBD1, 5 bases. CDR1 and CDR2 (germline): SGHTA, FQGNSA. There are 13 residues in the CDR3. V lost 2 bases and J lost 5, with 9 bases in between. The CDR3 coding sequence is TGTGCCAGCAGCTTACAGGGTTGGGAGACCCAGTACTTC. Protein product: CASSLQGWETQYF.

This clonotype was detected only a few times. V usage is TRBV28 and J usage is TRBJ1-1; D remains unclear. CDR1 and CDR2 from the germline V gene are MDHEN and SYDVKM. V was cut by 10 bases and J by 5 bases, with 11 bases left in between. The CDR3 loop spans 11 amino acids. The CDR3 region has the DNA TGTGCCACCCACGGGTGGACTGAAGCTTTCTTT. Its translation is CATHGWTEAFF.